This T cell receptor beta chain is from a study of tumor-infiltrating lymphocytes in primary liver carcinoma. The CDR3 runs to 15 residues. Looked up from germline, CDR1 is MNHNS and CDR2 is SASEGT. The V end was cut by 0 bases, the J end by 8 bases, with 13 bases between. A primer in the constant region served to generate TCR beta cDNA from roughly 450 ng of total RNA. Employing slightly modified ARM-PCR, three nested multiplex PCR rounds were run, and these gave rise to the TCR beta libraries. The first two PCR rounds used TRBV1-TRBV30 primers with a Cbeta primer, around 10 cycles each. TCRdb processed the multiplex PCR reads anew with MiXCR; each CDR3 protein has one entry. The sample consists of 90,000 to 150,000 distinct CDR3 sequences, around 65% of them appearing once. This clonotype appeared many times. Co-extracting RNA and DNA was done with about 20-34 mg of unsorted bulk tissue as input.

The receptor was derived from a woman in her sixties with primary liver carcinoma and hepatitis B virus infection. The sequencing input was tumor-adjacent normal liver tissue. The chain is built from TRBV6-1 and TRBJ1-4; tentative D call: TRBD1 (5 bases). This CDR3 is CASSEAVGVEEKLFF. CDR3 bases: TGTGCCAGCAGTGAAGCGGTAGGGGTTGAGGAAAAACTGTTTTTT.